This TCR beta chain was found in a study of blood T cell repertoires in COVID-19. The wider study: Samples came from the United States, Italy and Spain, spanning acute and convalescent COVID-19. T cells, B-cell-depleted T cells, or PBMCs provided the cDNA or gDNA that served as material.

Between the trimmed V and J ends, which lost 8 bases and 2 bases, there was a span of 12 bases. The CDR3 length is 13 residues. CDR1 WNHNN and CDR2 SYGVQD come from the germline V gene (reference sequence). The repertoire was sequenced with immunoSEQ multiplex PCR; TCRdb's copy has only in-frame clones and lacks some. The table shows 20,000 or so clones, with approximately 90% occurring only once. The TCR sequence derives from a woman aged 60-75 years with active COVID-19. This rearrangement joins TRBV10-1 to TRBJ1-1; possibly TRBD1 for D (5 bases). The material sequenced was peripheral blood. The DNA for the CDR3 is TGCGCCAGCTCGTCAGGGTTTAACACTGAAGCTTTCTTT. Amino acid sequence: CASSSGFNTEAFF.